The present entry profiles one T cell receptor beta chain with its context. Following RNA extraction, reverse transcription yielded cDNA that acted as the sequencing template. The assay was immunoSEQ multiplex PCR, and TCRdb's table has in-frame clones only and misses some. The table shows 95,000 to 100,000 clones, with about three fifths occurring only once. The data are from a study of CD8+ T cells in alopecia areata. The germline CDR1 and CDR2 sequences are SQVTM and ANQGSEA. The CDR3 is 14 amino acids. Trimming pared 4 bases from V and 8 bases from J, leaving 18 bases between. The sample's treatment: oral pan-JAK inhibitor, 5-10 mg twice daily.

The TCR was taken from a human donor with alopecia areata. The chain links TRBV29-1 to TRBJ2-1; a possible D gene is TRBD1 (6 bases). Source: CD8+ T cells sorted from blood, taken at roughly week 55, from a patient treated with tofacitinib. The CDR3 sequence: CSVVMVRGADEQFF. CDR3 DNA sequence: TGCAGCGTTGTTATGGTCAGGGGTGCGGATGAGCAGTTCTTC.